Listed below are T cell receptor beta chains from one sample, sequenced in a study of cytomegalovirus exposure and HLA in healthy donors. Here immunoSEQ multiplex PCR was the method, and the copy in TCRdb shows in-frame clones only, minus some. The table records 150,000 to 250,000 clones, 70% to 85% of them present only once. Sequencing was carried out using PBMCs. These receptors all come from a boy aged 2 to 10 in good health and CMV-seronegative. Each CDR3 is given with its conserved first and last residue. D genes are given only for firm matches. Only part of the rows carry a size: once, few, many, or a class if the clone is expanded.

CDR3: CASSLRASGTYEQYF
DNA: TGTGCCAGCAGCTTGCGGGCTAGCGGGACCTACGAGCAGTACTTC
V: TRBV5-4
length: 15
D: TRBD2
size: -
J: TRBJ2-7

CDR3: CASRTGVQETQYF
DNA: TGTGCCAGCAGGACAGGGGTACAAGAGACCCAGTACTTC
V: TRBV5-4
length: 13
D: TRBD1
size: -
J: TRBJ2-5

CDR3: CAWGGQPEAFF
DNA: TGTGCCTGGGGGGGACAACCTGAAGCTTTCTTT
V: TRBV30
length: 11
D: -
size: -
J: TRBJ1-1

CDR3: CASSQGPGTRETQYF
DNA: TGCGCCAGCAGCCAGGGCCCCGGGACTAGAGAGACCCAGTACTTC
V: TRBV4-1
length: 15
D: TRBD2
size: -
J: TRBJ2-5

CDR3: CASSHSKGGNTIYF
DNA: TGTGCCAGCAGCCATTCAAAGGGGGGAAACACCATATATTTT
V: TRBV7-8
length: 14
D: -
size: -
J: TRBJ1-3

CDR3: CASSSGEYEQYF
DNA: TGTGCCAGCAGCTCCGGGGAGTACGAGCAGTACTTC
V: TRBV7-9
length: 12
D: -
size: -
J: TRBJ2-7

CDR3: CASGNRAEDEQFF
DNA: TGTGCCAGTGGGAACAGGGCGGAGGATGAGCAGTTCTTC
V: TRBV19
length: 13
D: -
size: -
J: TRBJ2-1

CDR3: CASSLGTANTGELFF
DNA: TGTGCCAGTAGTCTAGGGACAGCGAACACCGGGGAGCTGTTTTTT
V: TRBV19
length: 15
D: TRBD1
size: -
J: TRBJ2-2

CDR3: CASSEDWGHQETQYF
DNA: TGTGCCAGCAGTGAGGATTGGGGCCATCAAGAGACCCAGTACTTC
V: TRBV6-1
length: 15
D: -
size: -
J: TRBJ2-5

CDR3: CASSASGGEYNEQFF
DNA: TGTGCCAGCAGTGCGAGCGGGGGGGAATACAATGAGCAGTTCTTC
V: TRBV6-6
length: 15
D: TRBD2
size: few
J: TRBJ2-1

CDR3: CASSLEPAGAPYNEQFF
DNA: TGTGCCAGCAGCTTGGAGCCAGCGGGGGCGCCTTACAATGAGCAGTTCTTC
V: TRBV5-5
length: 17
D: TRBD2
size: -
J: TRBJ2-1

CDR3: CASSLDWTSDWETQYF
DNA: TGTGCCAGCAGCTTAGATTGGACTAGCGATTGGGAGACCCAGTACTTC
V: TRBV11-2
length: 16
D: TRBD2
size: -
J: TRBJ2-5

CDR3: CASSALSSYNEQFF
DNA: TGTGCCAGCAGCGCCCTTAGCTCCTACAATGAGCAGTTCTTC
V: TRBV9
length: 14
D: -
size: -
J: TRBJ2-1

CDR3: CASSRGRSTDTQYF
DNA: TGTGCCAGCAGCCGAGGAAGAAGCACAGATACGCAGTATTTT
V: TRBV11-2
length: 14
D: -
size: -
J: TRBJ2-3

CDR3: CASSILALVGTDTQYF
DNA: TGTGCCAGCAGTATTCTAGCTCTAGTGGGAACAGATACGCAGTATTTT
V: TRBV5-6
length: 16
D: -
size: few
J: TRBJ2-3

CDR3: CAAGPPYEQYF
DNA: TGTGCCGCGGGACCCCCCTACGAGCAGTACTTC
V: TRBV19
length: 11
D: -
size: -
J: TRBJ2-7

CDR3: CASSYSNGELAEAFF
DNA: TGTGCCAGCAGTTACTCGAACGGGGAATTGGCCGAAGCTTTCTTT
V: TRBV6-6
length: 15
D: -
size: once
J: TRBJ1-1

CDR3: CASSYSIFWRNQPQHF
DNA: TGTGCCAGCAGTTACTCGATATTCTGGCGCAATCAGCCCCAGCATTTT
V: TRBV6-6
length: 16
D: -
size: -
J: TRBJ1-5

CDR3: CASSSDRGGTGELFF
DNA: TGTGCCAGCAGTTCCGACAGGGGTGGTACCGGGGAGCTGTTTTTT
V: TRBV7-9
length: 15
D: TRBD1
size: few
J: TRBJ2-2

CDR3: CASSPEGASNQPQHF
DNA: TGCGCCAGCAGCCCCGAGGGAGCGAGCAATCAGCCCCAGCATTTT
V: TRBV4-1
length: 15
D: -
size: -
J: TRBJ1-5

CDR3: CASRRTEVSNQPQHF
DNA: TGTGCCAGCAGGAGGACAGAAGTTAGCAATCAGCCCCAGCATTTT
V: TRBV6-1
length: 15
D: -
size: few
J: TRBJ1-5

CDR3: CASRPIPDRGSDEQYF
DNA: TGTGCCAGCAGACCGATTCCGGACAGGGGATCCGACGAGCAGTACTTC
V: TRBV27
length: 16
D: TRBD1
size: -
J: TRBJ2-7

CDR3: CASSQKDGRGPYGYTF
DNA: TGCGCCAGCAGCCAGAAGGACGGAAGGGGCCCATATGGCTACACCTTC
V: TRBV4-3
length: 16
D: -
size: -
J: TRBJ1-2

CDR3: CASSSGQGTRNEKLFF
DNA: TGTGCCAGCAGCTCGGGACAGGGGACCCGTAATGAAAAACTGTTTTTT
V: TRBV7-9
length: 16
D: TRBD1
size: -
J: TRBJ1-4

CDR3: CAISPQQGTGNTIYF
DNA: TGTGCCATCAGCCCACAACAGGGCACGGGAAACACCATATATTTT
V: TRBV10-3
length: 15
D: -
size: -
J: TRBJ1-3

CDR3: CAIQQGGEDTQYF
DNA: TGTGCCATCCAGCAGGGGGGCGAAGATACGCAGTATTTT
V: TRBV10-3
length: 13
D: -
size: -
J: TRBJ2-3

CDR3: CASSLRDTKAYQETQYF
DNA: TGTGCCAGCAGCCTCCGGGACACGAAAGCGTACCAAGAGACCCAGTACTTC
V: TRBV4-2
length: 17
D: -
size: -
J: TRBJ2-5

CDR3: CSVGGPGDEQYF
DNA: TGCAGCGTTGGGGGACCGGGGGACGAGCAGTACTTC
V: TRBV29-1
length: 12
D: -
size: once
J: TRBJ2-7

CDR3: CASSRNTGEYGYTF
DNA: TGTGCCAGCAGCCGTAACACAGGGGAGTATGGCTACACCTTC
V: TRBV7-9
length: 14
D: TRBD1
size: -
J: TRBJ1-2

CDR3: CASSLDLRGTGELFF
DNA: TGCGCCAGCAGCTTGGACTTGCGGGGCACCGGGGAGCTGTTTTTT
V: TRBV5-1
length: 15
D: -
size: -
J: TRBJ2-2

CDR3: CASSVELAPGELFF
DNA: TGTGCCAGCAGTGTTGAACTAGCCCCCGGAGAGCTGTTTTTT
V: TRBV2
length: 14
D: -
size: -
J: TRBJ2-2

CDR3: CSVPPDTEAFF
DNA: TGCAGTGTGCCCCCGGACACTGAAGCTTTCTTT
V: TRBV20-1
length: 11
D: -
size: -
J: TRBJ1-1

CDR3: CASSRGTLDSGNTIYF
DNA: TGCGCCAGCAGCAGGGGGACGCTGGACTCTGGAAACACCATATATTTT
V: TRBV5-1
length: 16
D: -
size: -
J: TRBJ1-3

CDR3: CASSPASLAGGINEQFF
DNA: TGTGCCAGCAGCCCGGCCTCACTAGCGGGGGGAATAAATGAGCAGTTCTTC
V: TRBV4-2
length: 17
D: TRBD2
size: -
J: TRBJ2-1

CDR3: CASRDRDGPSYEQYF
DNA: TGTGCCAGCAGAGACAGAGACGGACCCTCCTACGAGCAGTACTTC
V: TRBV6-6
length: 15
D: -
size: -
J: TRBJ2-7

CDR3: CASSLPRALNTEAFF
DNA: TGTGCCAGCAGCTTGCCGCGGGCCCTGAACACTGAAGCTTTCTTT
V: TRBV5-4
length: 15
D: -
size: -
J: TRBJ1-1

CDR3: CSARDREKLFF
DNA: TGCAGTGCTAGAGATCGTGAAAAACTGTTTTTT
V: TRBV20-1
length: 11
D: -
size: few
J: TRBJ1-4

CDR3: CASSQGQSGSYEQYF
DNA: TGTGCCAGCAGCCAGGGACAGTCGGGTTCCTACGAGCAGTACTTC
V: TRBV11-1
length: 15
D: TRBD1
size: -
J: TRBJ2-7

CDR3: CASSAGQGIGQPQHF
DNA: TGTGCCAGCAGCGCAGGACAGGGTATAGGGCAGCCCCAGCATTTT
V: TRBV5-4
length: 15
D: TRBD1
size: -
J: TRBJ1-5

CDR3: CASSEQGPYGYTF
DNA: TGTGCCAGCAGCGAACAGGGGCCTTATGGCTACACCTTC
V: TRBV5-8
length: 13
D: TRBD1
size: -
J: TRBJ1-2

CDR3: CASIDTEAFF
DNA: TGTGCCAGCATCGACACTGAAGCTTTCTTT
V: TRBV2
length: 10
D: -
size: -
J: TRBJ1-1

CDR3: CASSGESDTQYF
DNA: TGTGCCAGCTCAGGGGAGAGCGATACGCAGTATTTT
V: TRBV18
length: 12
D: -
size: once
J: TRBJ2-3

CDR3: CATSRDLAGGGNIQYF
DNA: TGTGCCACCAGCAGAGATCTCGCGGGGGGGGGAAACATTCAGTACTTC
V: TRBV15
length: 16
D: TRBD2
size: -
J: TRBJ2-4

CDR3: CASSVSRSNTGELFF
DNA: TGTGCCAGCAGCGTCTCCAGGTCGAACACCGGGGAGCTGTTTTTT
V: TRBV9
length: 15
D: -
size: -
J: TRBJ2-2

CDR3: CASSSQGDTEAFF
DNA: TGCGCCAGCAGCTCACAGGGGGACACTGAAGCTTTCTTT
V: TRBV5-1
length: 13
D: TRBD1
size: -
J: TRBJ1-1

CDR3: CASRTRADSYEQYF
DNA: TGTGCCAGTCGAACGCGGGCAGATAGCTACGAGCAGTACTTC
V: TRBV19
length: 14
D: -
size: few
J: TRBJ2-7

CDR3: CASSPGTPSTDTQYF
DNA: TGTGCCAGCAGCCCGGGGACACCCAGCACAGATACGCAGTATTTT
V: TRBV14
length: 15
D: -
size: -
J: TRBJ2-3

CDR3: CASSESGGFPDTQYF
DNA: TGTGCCAGCAGTGAAAGCGGGGGGTTTCCAGATACGCAGTATTTT
V: TRBV6-4
length: 15
D: TRBD2
size: -
J: TRBJ2-3

CDR3: CASRPDRGGQPQHF
DNA: TGTGCCAGCAGGCCCGACAGGGGTGGACAGCCCCAGCATTTT
V: TRBV6-1
length: 14
D: TRBD1
size: -
J: TRBJ1-5

CDR3: CASSPDSNYGYTF
DNA: TGTGCCAGCAGCCCAGACAGTAACTATGGCTACACCTTC
V: TRBV7-3
length: 13
D: -
size: -
J: TRBJ1-2

CDR3: CASSLGEGGGIWETQYF
DNA: TGTGCCAGCAGCTTAGGGGAGGGAGGGGGGATTTGGGAGACCCAGTACTTC
V: TRBV7-8
length: 17
D: -
size: -
J: TRBJ2-5

CDR3: CASSPHYMNTEAFF
DNA: TGTGCCAGCAGTCCCCATTACATGAACACTGAAGCTTTCTTT
V: TRBV28
length: 14
D: -
size: -
J: TRBJ1-1

CDR3: CASSLRPQGPGETQYF
DNA: TGTGCCAGCAGCTTGCGCCCACAGGGGCCGGGGGAGACCCAGTACTTC
V: TRBV7-2
length: 16
D: TRBD1
size: -
J: TRBJ2-5

CDR3: CASSFTGASYEQYF
DNA: TGCGCCAGCAGCTTTACAGGGGCCTCCTACGAGCAGTACTTC
V: TRBV5-1
length: 14
D: TRBD1
size: -
J: TRBJ2-7

CDR3: CASSKSGLAGDYNEQFF
DNA: TGTGCCAGCAGCAAGTCTGGACTAGCGGGGGACTACAATGAGCAGTTCTTC
V: TRBV11-3
length: 17
D: TRBD2
size: few
J: TRBJ2-1

CDR3: CASNRGINTGELFF
DNA: TGTGCCAGCAACCGGGGGATAAACACCGGGGAGCTGTTTTTT
V: TRBV6-6
length: 14
D: -
size: -
J: TRBJ2-2

CDR3: CASTPFISQSYEQYF
DNA: TGTGCCAGCACCCCATTTATTAGCCAGTCCTACGAGCAGTACTTC
V: TRBV11-2
length: 15
D: -
size: -
J: TRBJ2-7

CDR3: CASSLSQGPEQYF
DNA: TGCGCCAGCAGCTTGAGTCAGGGCCCAGAGCAGTACTTC
V: TRBV5-1
length: 13
D: -
size: few
J: TRBJ2-7

CDR3: CASRTQGNTIYF
DNA: TGTGCCAGCAGGACACAGGGAAACACCATATATTTT
V: TRBV5-8
length: 12
D: -
size: few
J: TRBJ1-3